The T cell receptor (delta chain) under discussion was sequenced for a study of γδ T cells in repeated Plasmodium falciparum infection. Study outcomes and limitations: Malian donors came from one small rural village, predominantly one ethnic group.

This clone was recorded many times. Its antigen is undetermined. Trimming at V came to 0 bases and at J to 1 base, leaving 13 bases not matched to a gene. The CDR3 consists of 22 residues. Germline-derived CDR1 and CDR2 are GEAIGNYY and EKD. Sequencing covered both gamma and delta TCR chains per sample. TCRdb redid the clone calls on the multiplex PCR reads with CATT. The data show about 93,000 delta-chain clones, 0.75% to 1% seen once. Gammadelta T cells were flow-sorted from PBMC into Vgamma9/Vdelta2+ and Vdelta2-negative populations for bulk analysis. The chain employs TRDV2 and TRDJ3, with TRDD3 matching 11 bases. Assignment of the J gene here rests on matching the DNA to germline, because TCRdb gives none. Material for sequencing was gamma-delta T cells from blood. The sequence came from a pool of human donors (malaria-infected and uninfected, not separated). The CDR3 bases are TGTGCCTGTGACACCGTTGAACTGGGGGATATAGACAGGTCCTGGGACACCCGACAGATGTTTTTC. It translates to CACDTVELGDIDRSWDTRQMFF.